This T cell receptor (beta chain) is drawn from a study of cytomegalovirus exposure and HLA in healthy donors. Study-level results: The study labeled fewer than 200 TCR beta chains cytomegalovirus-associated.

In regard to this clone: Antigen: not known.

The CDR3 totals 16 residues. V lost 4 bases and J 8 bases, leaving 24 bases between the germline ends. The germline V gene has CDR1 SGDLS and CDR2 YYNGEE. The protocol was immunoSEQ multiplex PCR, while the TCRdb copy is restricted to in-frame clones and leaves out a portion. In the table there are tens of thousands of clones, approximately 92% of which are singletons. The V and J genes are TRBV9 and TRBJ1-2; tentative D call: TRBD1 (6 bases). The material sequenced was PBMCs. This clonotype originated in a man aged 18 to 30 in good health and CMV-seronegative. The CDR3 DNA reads TGTGCCAGCAGCTACCCAGACGGGTCCGACAGGTGGGGCTACACCTTC. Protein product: CASSYPDGSDRWGYTF.